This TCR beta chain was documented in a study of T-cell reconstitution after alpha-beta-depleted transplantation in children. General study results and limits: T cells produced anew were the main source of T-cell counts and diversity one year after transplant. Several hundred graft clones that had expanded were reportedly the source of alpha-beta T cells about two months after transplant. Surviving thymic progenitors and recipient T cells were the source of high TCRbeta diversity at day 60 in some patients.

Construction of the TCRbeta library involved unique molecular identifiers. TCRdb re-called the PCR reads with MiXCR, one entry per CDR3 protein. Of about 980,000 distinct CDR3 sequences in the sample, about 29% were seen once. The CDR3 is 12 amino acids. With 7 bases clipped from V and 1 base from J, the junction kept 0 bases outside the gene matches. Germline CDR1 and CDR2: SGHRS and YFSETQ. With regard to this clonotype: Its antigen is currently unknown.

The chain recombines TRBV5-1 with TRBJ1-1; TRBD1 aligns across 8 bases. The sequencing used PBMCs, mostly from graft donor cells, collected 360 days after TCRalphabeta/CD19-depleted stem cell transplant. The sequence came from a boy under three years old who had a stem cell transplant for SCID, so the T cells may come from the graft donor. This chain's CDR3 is CASGTGNTEAFF. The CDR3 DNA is TGCGCCAGCGGGACAGGGAACACTGAAGCTTTCTTT.